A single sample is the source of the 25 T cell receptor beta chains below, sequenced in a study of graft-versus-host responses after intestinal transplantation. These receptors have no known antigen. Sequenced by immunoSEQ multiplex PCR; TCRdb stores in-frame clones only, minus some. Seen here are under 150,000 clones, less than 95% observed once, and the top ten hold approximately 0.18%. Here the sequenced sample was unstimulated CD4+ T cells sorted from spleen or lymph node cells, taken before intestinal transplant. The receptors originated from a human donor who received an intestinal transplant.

CDR3 region: CASSSRSDFSYEQYF. CDR3 DNA sequence: TGTGCCAGCAGTTCGCGTTCGGACTTCTCCTACGAGCAGTACTTC. The chain combines TRBV6-5 with TRBJ2-7; possible D gene TRBD2, 5 bases. CDR3 size: 15 residues. V was clipped by 4 bases and J by 0 bases, with 13 bases between them. In germline, CDR1 is MNHEY, CDR2 SVGAGI.

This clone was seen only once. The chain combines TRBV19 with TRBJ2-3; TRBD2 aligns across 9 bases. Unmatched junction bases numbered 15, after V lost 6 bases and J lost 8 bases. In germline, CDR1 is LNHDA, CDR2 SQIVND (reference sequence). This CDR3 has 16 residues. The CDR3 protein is CASRPPIAGALSTQYF. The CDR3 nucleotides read TGTGCCAGTAGACCCCCCATAGCGGGGGCCCTCTCTACGCAGTATTTT.

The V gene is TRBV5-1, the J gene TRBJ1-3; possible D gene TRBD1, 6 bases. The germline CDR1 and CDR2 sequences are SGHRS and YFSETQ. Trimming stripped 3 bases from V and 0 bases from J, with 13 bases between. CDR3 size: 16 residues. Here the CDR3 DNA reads TGCGCCAGCAGCTATGACAGGCTTAGCTCTGGAAACACCATATATTTT. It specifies CASSYDRLSSGNTIYF.

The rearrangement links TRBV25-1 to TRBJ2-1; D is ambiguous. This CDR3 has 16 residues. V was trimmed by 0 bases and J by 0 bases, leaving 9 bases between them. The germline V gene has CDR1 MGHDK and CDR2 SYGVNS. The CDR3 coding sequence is TGTGCCAGCAGTGAATACAGGCAGAGCTCCTACAATGAGCAGTTCTTC. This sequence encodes CASSEYRQSSYNEQFF.

This chain's CDR3 is CASSHREGETQYF. The CDR3 DNA sequence: TGCGCCAGCAGTCACAGGGAAGGAGAGACCCAGTACTTC. V gene TRBV10-1 combines with J gene TRBJ2-5, with D perhaps matching TRBD1 (6 bases). The V and J ends lost 5 bases and 4 bases respectively, with 11 bases between them. Germline loops: CDR1 WNHNN, CDR2 SYGVQD (reference sequence). The CDR3 has 13 amino acids.

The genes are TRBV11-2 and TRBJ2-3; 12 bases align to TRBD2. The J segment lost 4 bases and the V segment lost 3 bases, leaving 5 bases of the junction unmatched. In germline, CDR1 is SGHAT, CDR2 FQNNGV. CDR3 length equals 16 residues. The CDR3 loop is CASSLRTSGVADTQYF. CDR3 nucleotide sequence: TGTGCCAGCAGCTTGCGGACTAGCGGGGTAGCAGATACGCAGTATTTT.

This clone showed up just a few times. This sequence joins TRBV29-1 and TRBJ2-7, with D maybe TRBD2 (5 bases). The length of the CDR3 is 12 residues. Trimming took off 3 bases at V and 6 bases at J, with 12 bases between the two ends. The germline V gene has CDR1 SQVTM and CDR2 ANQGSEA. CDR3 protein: CSVDLAGVEQYF. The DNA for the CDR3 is TGCAGCGTTGACCTAGCAGGAGTCGAGCAGTACTTC.

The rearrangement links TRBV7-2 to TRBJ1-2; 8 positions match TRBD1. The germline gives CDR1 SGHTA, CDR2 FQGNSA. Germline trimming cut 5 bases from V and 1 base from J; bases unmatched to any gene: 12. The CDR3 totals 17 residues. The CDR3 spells CASSLRQGIGFNYGYTF. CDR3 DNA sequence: TGTGCCAGCAGCCTACGACAGGGGATAGGGTTTAACTATGGCTACACCTTC.

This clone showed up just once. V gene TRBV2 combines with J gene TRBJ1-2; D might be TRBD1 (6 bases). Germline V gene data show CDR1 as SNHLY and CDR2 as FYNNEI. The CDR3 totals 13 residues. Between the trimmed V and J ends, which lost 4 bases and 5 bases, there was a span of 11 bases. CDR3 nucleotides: TGTGCCAGCAGTGCTAGGGGGGGATATGGCTACACCTTC. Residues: CASSARGGYGYTF.

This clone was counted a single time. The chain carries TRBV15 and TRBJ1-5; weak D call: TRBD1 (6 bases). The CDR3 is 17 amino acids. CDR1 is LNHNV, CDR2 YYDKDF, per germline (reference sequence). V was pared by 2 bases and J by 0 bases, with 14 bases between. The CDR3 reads CATSRTSGAYSNQPQHF. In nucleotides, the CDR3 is TGTGCCACCAGCAGAACTTCAGGGGCTTATAGCAATCAGCCCCAGCATTTT.

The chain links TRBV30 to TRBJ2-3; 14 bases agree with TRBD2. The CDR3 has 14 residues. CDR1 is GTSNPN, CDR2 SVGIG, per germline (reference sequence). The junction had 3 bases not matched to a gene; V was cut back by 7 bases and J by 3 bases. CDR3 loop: CAFRTSGRTDTQYF. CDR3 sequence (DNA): TGTGCCTTCCGGACTAGCGGGAGGACAGATACGCAGTATTTT.

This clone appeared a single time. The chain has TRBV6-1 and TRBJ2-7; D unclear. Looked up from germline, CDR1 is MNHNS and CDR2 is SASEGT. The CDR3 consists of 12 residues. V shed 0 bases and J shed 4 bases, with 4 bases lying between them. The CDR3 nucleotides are TGTGCCAGCAGTGAAGCCTATTACGAGCAGTACTTC. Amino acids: CASSEAYYEQYF.

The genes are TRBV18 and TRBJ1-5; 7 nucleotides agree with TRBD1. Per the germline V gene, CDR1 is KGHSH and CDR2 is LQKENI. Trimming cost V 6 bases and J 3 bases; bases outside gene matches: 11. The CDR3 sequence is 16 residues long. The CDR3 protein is CASSQSAGGLNQPQHF. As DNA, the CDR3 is TGTGCCAGCTCCCAATCTGCAGGGGGGCTCAATCAGCCCCAGCATTTT.

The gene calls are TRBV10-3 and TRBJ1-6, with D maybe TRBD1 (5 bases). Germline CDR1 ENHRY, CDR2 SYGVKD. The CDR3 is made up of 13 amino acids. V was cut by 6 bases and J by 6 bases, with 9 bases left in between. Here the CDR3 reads CAIRDTFNSPLHF. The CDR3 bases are TGTGCCATCAGGGACACCTTTAATTCACCCCTCCACTTT.

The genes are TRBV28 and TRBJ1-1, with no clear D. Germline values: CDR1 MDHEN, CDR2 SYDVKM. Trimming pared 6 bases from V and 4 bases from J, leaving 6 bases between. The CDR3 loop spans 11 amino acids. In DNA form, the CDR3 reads TGTGCCAGCAGCAGTTCCACTGAAGCTTTCTTT. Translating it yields CASSSSTEAFF.

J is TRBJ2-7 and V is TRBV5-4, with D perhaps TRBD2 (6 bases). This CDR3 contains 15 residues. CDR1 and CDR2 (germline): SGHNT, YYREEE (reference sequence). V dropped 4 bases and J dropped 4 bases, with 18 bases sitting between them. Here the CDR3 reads CASSAPRGDAYEQYF. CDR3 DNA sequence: TGTGCCAGCAGCGCCCCCCGCGGGGATGCGTACGAGCAGTACTTC.

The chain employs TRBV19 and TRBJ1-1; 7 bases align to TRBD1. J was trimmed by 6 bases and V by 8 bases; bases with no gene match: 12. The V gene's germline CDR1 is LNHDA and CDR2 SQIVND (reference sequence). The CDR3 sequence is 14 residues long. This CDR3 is CASGATGWYAEAFF. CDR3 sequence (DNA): TGTGCCAGTGGGGCGACAGGGTGGTACGCTGAAGCTTTCTTT.

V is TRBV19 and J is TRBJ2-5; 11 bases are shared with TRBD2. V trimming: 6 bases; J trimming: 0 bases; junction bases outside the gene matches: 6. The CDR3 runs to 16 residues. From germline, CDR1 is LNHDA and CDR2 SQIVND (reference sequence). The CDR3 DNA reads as TGTGCCAGTAGCGGTTCTAGCGGGAGGCACCAAGAGACCCAGTACTTC. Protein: CASSGSSGRHQETQYF.

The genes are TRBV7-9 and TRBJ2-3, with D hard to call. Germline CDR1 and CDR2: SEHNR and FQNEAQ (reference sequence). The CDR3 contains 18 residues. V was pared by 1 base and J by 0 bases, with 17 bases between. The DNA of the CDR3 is TGTGCCAGCAGCTTAGGTCGGTCAGGTCTCCTTAGCACAGATACGCAGTATTTT. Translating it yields CASSLGRSGLLSTDTQYF.

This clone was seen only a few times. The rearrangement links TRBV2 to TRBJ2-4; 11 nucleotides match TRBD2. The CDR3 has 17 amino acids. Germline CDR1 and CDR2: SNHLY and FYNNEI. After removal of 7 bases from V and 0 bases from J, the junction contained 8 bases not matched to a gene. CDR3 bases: TGTGCCAGCACCGGGGGACTAGCGGAAATAGCCAAAAACATTCAGTACTTC. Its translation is CASTGGLAEIAKNIQYF.

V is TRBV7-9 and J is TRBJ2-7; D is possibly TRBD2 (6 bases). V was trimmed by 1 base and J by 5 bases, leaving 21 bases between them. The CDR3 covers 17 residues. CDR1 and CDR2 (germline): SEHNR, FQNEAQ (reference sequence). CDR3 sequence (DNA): TGTGCCAGCAGCTTAGTCCTTGTTCGAGAGGGACTCCACGAGCAGTACTTC. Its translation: CASSLVLVREGLHEQYF.

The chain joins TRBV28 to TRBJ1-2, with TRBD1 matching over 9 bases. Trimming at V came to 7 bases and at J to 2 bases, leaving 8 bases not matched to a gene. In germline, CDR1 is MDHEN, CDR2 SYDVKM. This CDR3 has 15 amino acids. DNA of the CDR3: TGTGCCAGCACTCCCCCCGGGACAGGGAACTATGGCTACACCTTC. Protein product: CASTPPGTGNYGYTF.

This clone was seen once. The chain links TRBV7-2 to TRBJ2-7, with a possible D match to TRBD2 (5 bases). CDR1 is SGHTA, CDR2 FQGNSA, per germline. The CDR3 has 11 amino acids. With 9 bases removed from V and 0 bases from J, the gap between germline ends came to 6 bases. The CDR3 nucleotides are TGTGCCAGGGACTCCTCCTACGAGCAGTACTTC. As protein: CARDSSYEQYF.

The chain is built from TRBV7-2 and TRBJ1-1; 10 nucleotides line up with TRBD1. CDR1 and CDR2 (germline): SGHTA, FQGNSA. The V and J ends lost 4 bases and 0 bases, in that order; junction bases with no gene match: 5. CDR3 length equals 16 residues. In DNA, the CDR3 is TGTGCCAGCAGCTACCCGACAGGGGGCATGAACACTGAAGCTTTCTTT. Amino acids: CASSYPTGGMNTEAFF.

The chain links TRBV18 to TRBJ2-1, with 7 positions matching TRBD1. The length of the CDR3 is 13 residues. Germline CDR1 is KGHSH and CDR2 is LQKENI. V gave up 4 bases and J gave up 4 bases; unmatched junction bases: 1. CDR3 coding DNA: TGTGCCAGCTCACTACAGGGGTACAATGAGCAGTTCTTC. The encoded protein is CASSLQGYNEQFF.